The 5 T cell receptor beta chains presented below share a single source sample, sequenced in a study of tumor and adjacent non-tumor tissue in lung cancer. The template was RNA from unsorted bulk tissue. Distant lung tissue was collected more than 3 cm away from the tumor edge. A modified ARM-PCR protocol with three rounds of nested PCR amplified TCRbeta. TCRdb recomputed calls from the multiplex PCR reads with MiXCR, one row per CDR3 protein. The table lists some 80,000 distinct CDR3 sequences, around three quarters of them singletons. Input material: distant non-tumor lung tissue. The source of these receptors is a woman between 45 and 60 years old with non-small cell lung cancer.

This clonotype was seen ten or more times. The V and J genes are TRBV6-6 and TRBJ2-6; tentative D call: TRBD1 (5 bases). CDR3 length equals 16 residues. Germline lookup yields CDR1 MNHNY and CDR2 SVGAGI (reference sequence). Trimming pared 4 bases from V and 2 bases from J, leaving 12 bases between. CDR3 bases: TGTGCCAGCAGTTCCCAGGGCCCTCCTGGGGCCAACGTCCTGACTTTC. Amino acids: CASSSQGPPGANVLTF.

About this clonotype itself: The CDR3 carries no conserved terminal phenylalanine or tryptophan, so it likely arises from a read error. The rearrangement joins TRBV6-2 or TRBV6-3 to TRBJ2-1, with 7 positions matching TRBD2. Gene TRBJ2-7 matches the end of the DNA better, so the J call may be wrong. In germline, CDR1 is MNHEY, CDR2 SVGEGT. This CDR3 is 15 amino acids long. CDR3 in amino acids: CASSRSWAGDNEQYI. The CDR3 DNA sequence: TGTGCCAGCAGTCGCTCCTGGGCGGGAGACAATGAGCAGTACATC.

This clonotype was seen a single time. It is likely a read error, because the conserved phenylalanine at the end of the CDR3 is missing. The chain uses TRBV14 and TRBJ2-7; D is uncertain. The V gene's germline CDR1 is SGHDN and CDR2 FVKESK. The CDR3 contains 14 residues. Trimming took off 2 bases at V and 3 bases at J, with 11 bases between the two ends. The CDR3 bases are TGTGCCAGCAGCCAAATTGGGGATATCTACGAGCAGTACTTA. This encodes CASSQIGDIYEQYL.

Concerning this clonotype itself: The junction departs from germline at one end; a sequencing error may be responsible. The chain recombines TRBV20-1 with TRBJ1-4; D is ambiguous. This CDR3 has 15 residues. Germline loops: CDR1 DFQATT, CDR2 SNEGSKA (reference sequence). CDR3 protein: CSASRRSSPGEKLFF. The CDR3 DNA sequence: TGTAGTGCTAGTCGCCGTTCGTCCCCGGGAGAAAAACTGTTTTTT.

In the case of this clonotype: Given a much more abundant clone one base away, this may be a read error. The CDR3 reads CSVSGEETQYF. The CDR3 DNA reads TGCAGTGTAAGCGGAGAAGAGACCCAGTACTTC. The J gene is TRBJ2-5, the V gene TRBV20-1; D is perhaps TRBD2 (5 bases). This CDR3 is built from 11 residues. Germline CDR1 reads DFQATT; CDR2 reads SNEGSKA (reference sequence). The V end was cut by 7 bases, the J end by 3 bases, with 9 bases between.